Each of the 11 T cell receptor beta chains below was sequenced from the same sample in a study of T cell clones after liver transplantation. TCRdb keeps only in-frame clones here, not all; method: immunoSEQ multiplex PCR. Of 15,000 to 20,000 clones listed, around 81% are singletons. The sequencing used CD8+ T cells from blood, collected less than 50 months after liver transplant. Receptors originate from a human patient who received a liver transplant. The T cells may come from the graft donor.

The chain employs TRBV6-6 and TRBJ2-1; D call uncertain. The CDR3 runs to 13 residues. Germline assignment: CDR1 MNHNY and CDR2 SVGAGI (reference sequence). The V end lost 0 bases, the J end lost 7 bases, and 7 bases lay between the germline ends. CDR3 bases: TGTGCCAGCAGTTACTCGCCCGGTAATGAGCAGTTCTTC. Protein: CASSYSPGNEQFF.

The CDR3 loop reads CASSSRDRNTDTQYF. Here the CDR3 DNA reads TGTGCCAGCAGCTCCAGGGACAGGAACACAGATACGCAGTATTTT. V gene TRBV11-3 combines with J gene TRBJ2-3, with 8 positions matching TRBD1. This CDR3 spans 15 amino acids. V dropped 4 bases and J dropped 2; count of bases not matched to a gene: 5. Germline V lookup: CDR1 SGHNT, CDR2 YENEEA.

The chain combines TRBV4-1 with TRBJ2-3; D may be TRBD2 (5 bases). The CDR3 is 16 amino acids. In germline, CDR1 is MGHRA, CDR2 YSYEKL. Between the trimmed V and J ends, which lost 4 bases and 0 bases, there was a span of 14 bases. The CDR3 sequence: CASSPRGIESTDTQYF. In DNA, the CDR3 is TGCGCCAGCAGCCCTAGAGGGATAGAAAGCACAGATACGCAGTATTTT.

This chain uses TRBV5-1 with TRBJ1-1, with TRBD1 as a possible D gene (5 bases). Germline V CDR1 and CDR2: SGHRS, YFSETQ. Trimming removed 3 bases at V and 1 base at J, with 10 bases between. The CDR3 has 14 amino acids. For the CDR3, the DNA is TGCGCCAGCAGCTACTACGACAGGAACACTGAAGCTTTCTTT. Translating it yields CASSYYDRNTEAFF.

This clone was seen once. The chain recombines TRBV7-2 with TRBJ2-7; the D is unclear. Germline V gene lookup returns CDR1 SGHTA and CDR2 FQGNSA. This CDR3 is 14 amino acids long. The V end was cut by 1 base, the J end by 5 bases, with 12 bases between. Here the CDR3 DNA reads TGTGCCAGCAGCTTAGTAGGACCCTTGGACGAGCAGTACTTC. Amino acid sequence: CASSLVGPLDEQYF.

The chain is built from TRBV9 and TRBJ1-4; the D gene is possibly TRBD1 (5 bases). Trimming removed 0 bases at V and 8 bases at J, with 11 bases between. This CDR3 comprises 14 residues. Germline CDR1 and CDR2: SGDLS and YYNGEE. CDR3 sequence reads: CASSVDGHQEKLFF. In DNA, the CDR3 is TGTGCCAGCAGCGTAGATGGACACCAGGAAAAACTGTTTTTT.

This clone was recorded once. The chain recombines TRBV27 with TRBJ1-3; D is ambiguous. The CDR3 is made up of 12 amino acids. In germline, CDR1 is MNHEY, CDR2 SMNVEV (reference sequence). With 7 bases removed from V and 4 bases from J, the gap between germline ends came to 8 bases. Written as DNA, the CDR3 is TGTGCCAGCAAAGGGTCCGGAAACACCATATATTTT. Its protein is CASKGSGNTIYF.

This rearrangement joins TRBV11-1 to TRBJ2-5; TRBD2 matches 7 bases. Germline CDR1 and CDR2: SGHAT and FQDESV (reference sequence). This CDR3 region has 15 residues. Trimming removed 4 bases from V and 4 bases from J; junction bases left unmatched: 9. The CDR3, as DNA: TGTGCCAGCAGCTCTCTCCCGGGGAGGGTAGAGACCCAGTACTTC. This codes for CASSSLPGRVETQYF.

The chain is built from TRBV6-5 and TRBJ1-5, with a tentative D call TRBD1 (5 bases). Germline V gene lookup returns CDR1 MNHEY and CDR2 SVGAGI. V was shortened by 0 bases and J by 5 bases, with 11 bases between the two germline ends. This CDR3 is built from 15 residues. CDR3 residues: CASSYSGGGDQPQHF. DNA for the CDR3: TGTGCCAGCAGTTACTCGGGCGGGGGAGATCAGCCCCAGCATTTT.

V and J are TRBV7-9 and TRBJ1-1; D may be TRBD1 (5 bases). Deletions cut 4 bases from V and 1 base from J, with 7 bases between. Germline-derived CDR1 and CDR2 are SEHNR and FQNEAQ (reference sequence). The CDR3 totals 13 residues. In DNA form, the CDR3 reads TGTGCCAGCAGCTACGGGACGAACACTGAAGCTTTCTTT. Translation gives CASSYGTNTEAFF.

The gene calls are TRBV4-3 and TRBJ2-1; D is uncertain. This CDR3 has 14 amino acids. CDR1 is LGHNA and CDR2 is YSLEER in the germline V gene. V shed 1 base and J shed 7 bases, with 11 bases lying between them. The CDR3 here is CASSQVEGPNEQFF. CDR3 coding DNA: TGCGCCAGCAGCCAAGTAGAAGGTCCTAATGAGCAGTTCTTC.